The T cell receptor (beta chain) described here comes from a study of blood T cell repertoires in COVID-19. The wider study: From T cells, B-cell-depleted T cells, or PBMCs came the material, which was cDNA or gDNA.

V lost 2 bases, J lost 5 bases, and 20 bases stayed unmatched. The CDR3 runs 20 residues. Germline CDR1 and CDR2: MDHEN and SYDVKM. In the original processing: Reference gene primer amplification gave nucleated cell count estimates. Profiling relied on immunoSEQ multiplex PCR, and the TCRdb table lists in-frame clones only, not all of them. V and J calls and clone size are those listed in that table; D and trimming were worked out from the DNA. The sample carries about 260,000 clones, over 80% recorded once. Specimen: peripheral blood. The genes are TRBV28 and TRBJ2-5; TRBD2 aligns across 10 bases. This receptor was obtained from an older woman with COVID-19, enrolled during active disease. The CDR3, as DNA: TGTGCCAGCAGTTTAGGCCTTAAAGGACTAGCGGAAGGCATCGGCGAGACCCAGTACTTC. Translated: CASSLGLKGLAEGIGETQYF.